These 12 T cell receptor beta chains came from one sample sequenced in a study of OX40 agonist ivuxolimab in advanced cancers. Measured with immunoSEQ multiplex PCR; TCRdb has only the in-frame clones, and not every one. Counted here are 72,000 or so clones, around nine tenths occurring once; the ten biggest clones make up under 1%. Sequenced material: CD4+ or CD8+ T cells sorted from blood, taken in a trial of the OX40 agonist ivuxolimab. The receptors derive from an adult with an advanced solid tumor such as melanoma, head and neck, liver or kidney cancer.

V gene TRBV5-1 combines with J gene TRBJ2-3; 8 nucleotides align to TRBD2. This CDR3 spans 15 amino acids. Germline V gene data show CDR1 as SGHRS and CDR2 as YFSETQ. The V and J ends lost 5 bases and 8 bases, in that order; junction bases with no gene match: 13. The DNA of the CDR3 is TGCGCCAGCAGAAGTACTAGCGGCGAGGCAGGTACGCAGTATTTT. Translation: CASRSTSGEAGTQYF.

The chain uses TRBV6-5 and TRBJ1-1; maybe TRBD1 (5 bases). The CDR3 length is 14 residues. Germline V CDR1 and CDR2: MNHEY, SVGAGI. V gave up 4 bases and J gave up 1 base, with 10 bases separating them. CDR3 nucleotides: TGTGCCAGCAGTTTCGGGACGGGGAACACTGAAGCTTTCTTT. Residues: CASSFGTGNTEAFF.

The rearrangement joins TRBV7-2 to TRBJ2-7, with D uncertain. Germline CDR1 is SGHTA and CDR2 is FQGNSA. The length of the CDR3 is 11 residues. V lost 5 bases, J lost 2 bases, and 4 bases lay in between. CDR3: CASSPAYEQYF. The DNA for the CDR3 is TGTGCCAGCAGCCCCGCCTACGAGCAGTACTTC. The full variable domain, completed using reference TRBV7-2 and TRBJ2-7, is GAGVSQSPSNKVTEKGKDVELRCDPISGHTALYWYRQSLGQGLEFLIYFQGNSAPDKSGLPSDRFSAERTGGSVSTLTIQRTQQEDSAVYLCASSPAYEQYFGPGTRLTVT.

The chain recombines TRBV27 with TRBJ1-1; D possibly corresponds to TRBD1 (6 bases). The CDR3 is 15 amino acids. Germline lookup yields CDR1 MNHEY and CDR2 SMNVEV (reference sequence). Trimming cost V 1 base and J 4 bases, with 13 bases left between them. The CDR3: CASSLYRAWGTEAFF. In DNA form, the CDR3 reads TGTGCCAGCAGTTTATACAGGGCCTGGGGCACTGAAGCTTTCTTT.

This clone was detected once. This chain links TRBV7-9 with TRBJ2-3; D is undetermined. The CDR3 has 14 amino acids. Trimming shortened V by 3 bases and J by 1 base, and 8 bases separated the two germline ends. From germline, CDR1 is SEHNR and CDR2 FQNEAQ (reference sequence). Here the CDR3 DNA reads TGTGCCAGCAGCTTTGGGCAGGGCACAGATACGCAGTATTTT. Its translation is CASSFGQGTDTQYF.

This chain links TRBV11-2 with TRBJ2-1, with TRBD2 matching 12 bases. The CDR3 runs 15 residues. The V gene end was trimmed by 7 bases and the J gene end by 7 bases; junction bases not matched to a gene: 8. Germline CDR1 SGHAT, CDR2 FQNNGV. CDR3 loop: CASTSSGRGGNEQFF. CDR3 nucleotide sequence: TGTGCCAGCACCTCTAGCGGGAGGGGGGGTAATGAGCAGTTCTTC.

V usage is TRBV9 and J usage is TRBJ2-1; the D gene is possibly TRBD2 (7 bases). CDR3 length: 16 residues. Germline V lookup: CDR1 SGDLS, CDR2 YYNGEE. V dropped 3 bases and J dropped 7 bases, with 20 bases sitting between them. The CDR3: CASSEAPGGALNEQFF. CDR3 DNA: TGTGCCAGCAGCGAAGCTCCGGGGGGCGCATTAAATGAGCAGTTCTTC.

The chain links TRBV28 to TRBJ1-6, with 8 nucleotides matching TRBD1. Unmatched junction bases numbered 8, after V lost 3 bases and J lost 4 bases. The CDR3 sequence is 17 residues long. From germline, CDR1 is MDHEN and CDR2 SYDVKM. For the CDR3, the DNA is TGTGCCAGCAGTTTCCTCGGACAGGGACAGTATAATTCACCCCTCCACTTT. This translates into CASSFLGQGQYNSPLHF.

Written as DNA, the CDR3 is TGTGCCAGCAGTGACAGGGACACCGGGGAGCTGTTTTTT. This sequence encodes CASSDRDTGELFF. The V gene is TRBV6-6, the J gene TRBJ2-2; 7 bases align to TRBD1. V lost 5 bases, J lost 3 bases, and 0 bases stayed unmatched. This CDR3 is built from 13 residues. CDR1 and CDR2 from the germline V gene are MNHNY and SVGAGI (reference sequence).

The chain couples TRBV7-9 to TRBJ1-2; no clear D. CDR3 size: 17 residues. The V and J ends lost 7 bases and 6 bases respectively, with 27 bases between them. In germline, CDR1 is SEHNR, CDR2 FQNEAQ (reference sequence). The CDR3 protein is CASTNGLLGAGLHGYTF. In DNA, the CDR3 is TGTGCCAGCACCAATGGGTTATTAGGTGCAGGACTCCATGGCTACACCTTC.

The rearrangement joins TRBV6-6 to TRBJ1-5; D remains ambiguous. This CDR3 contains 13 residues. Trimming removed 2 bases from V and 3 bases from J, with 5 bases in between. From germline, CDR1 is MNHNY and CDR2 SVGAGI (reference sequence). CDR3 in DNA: TGTGCCAGCAGTTACAGTGACAATCAGCCCCAGCATTTT. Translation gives CASSYSDNQPQHF.

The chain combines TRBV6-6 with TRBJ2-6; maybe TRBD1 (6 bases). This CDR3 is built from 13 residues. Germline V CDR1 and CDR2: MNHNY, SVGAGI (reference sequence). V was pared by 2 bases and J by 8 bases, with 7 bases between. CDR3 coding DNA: TGTGCCAGCAGTTACGGGACATCCAACGTCCTGACTTTC. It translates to CASSYGTSNVLTF.